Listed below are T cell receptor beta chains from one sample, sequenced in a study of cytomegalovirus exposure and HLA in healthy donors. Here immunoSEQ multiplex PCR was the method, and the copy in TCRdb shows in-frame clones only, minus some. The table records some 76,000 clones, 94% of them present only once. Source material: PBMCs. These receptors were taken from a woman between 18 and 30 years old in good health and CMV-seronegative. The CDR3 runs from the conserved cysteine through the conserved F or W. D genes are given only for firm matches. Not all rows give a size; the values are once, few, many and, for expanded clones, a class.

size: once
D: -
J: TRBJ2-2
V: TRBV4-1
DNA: TGCGCCAGCAGCCCGCGGGCAGCGAACACCGGGGAGCTGTTTTTT
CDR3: CASSPRAANTGELFF

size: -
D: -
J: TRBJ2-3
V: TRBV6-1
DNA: TGTGCCAGCAGCTCAGAGGGCGGGGGCTCAGATACGCAGTATTTT
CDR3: CASSSEGGGSDTQYF

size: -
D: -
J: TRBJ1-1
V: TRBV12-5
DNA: TGTGCTAGTGGTTTAGGGGTTAACACTGAAGCTTTCTTT
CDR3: CASGLGVNTEAFF

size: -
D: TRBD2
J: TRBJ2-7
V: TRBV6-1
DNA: TGTGCCAGCAGTGAAGAGGCAGCGGGGGGGTACGAGCAGTACTTC
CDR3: CASSEEAAGGYEQYF

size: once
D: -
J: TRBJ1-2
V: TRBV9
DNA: TGTGCCAGCAGCGTAGACGCGGTTGGGTTCTATGGCTACACCTTC
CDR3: CASSVDAVGFYGYTF

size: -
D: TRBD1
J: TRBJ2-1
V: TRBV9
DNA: TGTGCCAGCAGCGTAGAGGGACAGGGGGTCAATGAGCAGTTCTTC
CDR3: CASSVEGQGVNEQFF

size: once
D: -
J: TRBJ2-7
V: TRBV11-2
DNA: TGTGCCAGCAGCTTAGGGCAGGGCCCACTCTACGAGCAGTACTTC
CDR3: CASSLGQGPLYEQYF

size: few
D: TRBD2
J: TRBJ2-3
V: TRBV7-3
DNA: TGTGCCAGCAGCTTACTAGCGGGAGGCACAGATACGCAGTATTTT
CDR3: CASSLLAGGTDTQYF

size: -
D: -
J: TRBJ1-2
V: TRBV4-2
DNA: TGTGCCAGCAGCCAAGACCTCTATGGCTACACCTTC
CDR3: CASSQDLYGYTF

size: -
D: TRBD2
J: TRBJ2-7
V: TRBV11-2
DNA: TGTGCCAGCAGCTTAGACCCTAGCGGGAGGCTAGGTGAGCAGTACTTC
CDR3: CASSLDPSGRLGEQYF

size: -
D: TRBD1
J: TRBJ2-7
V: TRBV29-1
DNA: TGCAGCGCAAGGGGAGGGACAGGGACCTACGAGCAGTACTTC
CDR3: CSARGGTGTYEQYF

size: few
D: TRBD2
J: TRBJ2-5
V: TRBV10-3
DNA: TGTGCCATCAGCACTAGCGGGGGACTCCAAGAGACCCAGTACTTC
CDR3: CAISTSGGLQETQYF

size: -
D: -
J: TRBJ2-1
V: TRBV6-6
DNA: TGTGCCAGCAGTTATGAGGCCTTCGCCCCCCGTGATGAGCAGTTCTTC
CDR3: CASSYEAFAPRDEQFF

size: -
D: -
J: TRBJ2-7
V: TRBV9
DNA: TGTGCCAGCAGCGGAGTGGGACCCCGAGGGGGCTACGAGCAGTACTTC
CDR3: CASSGVGPRGGYEQYF

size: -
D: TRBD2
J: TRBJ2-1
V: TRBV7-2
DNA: TGTGCCAGCAGCTCGTACTTAGCGGGGGGAGTCGGAGAGCAGTTCTTC
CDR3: CASSSYLAGGVGEQFF

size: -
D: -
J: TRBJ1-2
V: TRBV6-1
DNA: TGTGCCAGCAGTGAGGGCAGGGGCAGCTATGGCTACACCTTC
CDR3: CASSEGRGSYGYTF

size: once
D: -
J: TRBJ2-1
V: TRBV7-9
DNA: TGTGCCAGCAGCCCAGGACTGACTAGCTCCTACAATGAGCAGTTCTTC
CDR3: CASSPGLTSSYNEQFF

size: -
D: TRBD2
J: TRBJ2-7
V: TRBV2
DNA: TGTGCCAGCAGTGAAATTGCGGGAGTCTACGAGCAGTACTTC
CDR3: CASSEIAGVYEQYF

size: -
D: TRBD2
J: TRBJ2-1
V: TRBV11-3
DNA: TGTGCCAGCAGCGGCGGGGGGGCCCTCAATGAGCAGTTCTTC
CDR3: CASSGGGALNEQFF

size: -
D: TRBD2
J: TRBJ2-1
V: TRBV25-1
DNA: TGTGCCAGCAGTTCTCCGGGACTAGCGGGAGTAAAGGAGTTCTTC
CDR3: CASSSPGLAGVKEFF

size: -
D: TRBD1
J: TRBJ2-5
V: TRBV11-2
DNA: TGTGCCAGCAGCGTCGGGGACAGGGACCAAGAGACCCAGTACTTC
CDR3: CASSVGDRDQETQYF

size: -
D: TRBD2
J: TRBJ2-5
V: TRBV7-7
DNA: TGTGCCAGCAGCTCCGTCCCCAAACTAGCGGGGGAAGAGACCCAGTACTTC
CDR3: CASSSVPKLAGEETQYF

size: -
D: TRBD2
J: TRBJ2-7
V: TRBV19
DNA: TGTGCCAGTAGTAATCCTAGCGGGAGGGCCGGCGAGCAGTACTTC
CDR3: CASSNPSGRAGEQYF